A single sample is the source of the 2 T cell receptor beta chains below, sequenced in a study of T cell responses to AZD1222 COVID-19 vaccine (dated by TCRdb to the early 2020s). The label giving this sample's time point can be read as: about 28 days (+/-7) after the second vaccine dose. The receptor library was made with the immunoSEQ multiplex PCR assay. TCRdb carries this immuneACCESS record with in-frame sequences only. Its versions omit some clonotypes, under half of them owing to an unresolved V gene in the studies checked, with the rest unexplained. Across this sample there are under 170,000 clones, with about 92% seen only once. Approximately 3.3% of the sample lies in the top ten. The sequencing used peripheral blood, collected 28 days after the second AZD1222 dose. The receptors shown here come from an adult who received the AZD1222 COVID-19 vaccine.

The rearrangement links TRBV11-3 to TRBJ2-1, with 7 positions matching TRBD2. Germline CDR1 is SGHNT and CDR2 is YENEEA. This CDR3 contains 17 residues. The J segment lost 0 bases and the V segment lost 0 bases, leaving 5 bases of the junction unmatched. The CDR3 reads CASSLDSASGSYNEQFF. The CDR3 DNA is TGTGCCAGCAGCTTAGATTCGGCTAGCGGCTCCTACAATGAGCAGTTCTTC.

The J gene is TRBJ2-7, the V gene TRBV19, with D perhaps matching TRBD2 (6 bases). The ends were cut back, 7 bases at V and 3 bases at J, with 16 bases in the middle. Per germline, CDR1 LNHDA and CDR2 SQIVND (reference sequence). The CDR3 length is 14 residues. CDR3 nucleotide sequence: TGTGCCAGTATCCACGGGGGTGCGTGCTACGAGCAGTACTTC. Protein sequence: CASIHGGACYEQYF. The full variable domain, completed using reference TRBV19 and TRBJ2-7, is DGGITQSPKYLFRKEGQNVTLSCEQNLNHDAMYWYRQDPGQGLRLIYYSQIVNDFQKGDIAEGYSVSREKKESFPLTVTSAQKNPTAFYLCASIHGGACYEQYFGPGTRLTVT.